This T cell receptor beta chain was profiled in a study of post-analysis software for immune sequencing data. Whole-study results and caveats: Higher frequency in patients than in controls was seen for a handful of TRBV segments, with TRBV5-6, TRBV5-1 and TRBV20-1 among them. Controls had significantly higher normalized Chao1 diversity than multiple sclerosis patients.

The TCR beta cDNA libraries carried unique molecular identifiers. From about 1 to 10 million T cells, roughly 530,000 cDNA molecules were obtained. TCRdb re-called the PCR reads through MiXCR, storing one row per CDR3 protein. The sample consists of hundreds of thousands of distinct CDR3 sequences, approximately 38% of them appearing once. The length of the CDR3 is 16 residues. The V gene lost 0 bases and the J gene lost 0 bases, with 11 bases spanning the gap. Germline CDR1 is SGHAT and CDR2 is FQNNGV. This clonotype has more than one count but fewer than ten. The antigen is not known. Sample: blood. The J gene is TRBJ1-1, the V gene TRBV11-2; D is unclear. The source of this sequence is a girl aged 10-17 years with multiple sclerosis. CDR3 region: CASSLDIFVLNTEAFF. As DNA, the CDR3 is TGTGCCAGCAGCTTAGATATATTCGTGCTGAACACTGAAGCTTTCTTT.